This TCR beta chain was obtained from a study of response to subunit inactivated influenza vaccine. Whole-study results and caveats: The study's authors posited that every seasonal influenza vaccination enlists few new T cells.

As to this clonotype: Its target is not known.

Each CDR3 protein gets one entry after TCRdb re-called the RT-PCR reads with MiXCR. The sample records more than 400,000 distinct CDR3 sequences, over 9.5% being singletons. Germline V lookup: CDR1 LGHNA, CDR2 YSLEER. V lost 0 bases and J 7 bases, leaving 19 bases between the germline ends. The CDR3 is 17 residues long. This TCR was sampled from a man aged 50 or older who received an inactivated influenza vaccine. The sequencing used PBMCs from blood, collected about 40 days after vaccination. J is TRBJ1-5 and V is TRBV4-3; D is possibly TRBD1 (6 bases). Written as DNA, the CDR3 is TGCGCCAGCAGCCAAGATGTTAACAGGGAGGTAGGGCAGCCCCAGCATTTT. Translating gives CASSQDVNREVGQPQHF.